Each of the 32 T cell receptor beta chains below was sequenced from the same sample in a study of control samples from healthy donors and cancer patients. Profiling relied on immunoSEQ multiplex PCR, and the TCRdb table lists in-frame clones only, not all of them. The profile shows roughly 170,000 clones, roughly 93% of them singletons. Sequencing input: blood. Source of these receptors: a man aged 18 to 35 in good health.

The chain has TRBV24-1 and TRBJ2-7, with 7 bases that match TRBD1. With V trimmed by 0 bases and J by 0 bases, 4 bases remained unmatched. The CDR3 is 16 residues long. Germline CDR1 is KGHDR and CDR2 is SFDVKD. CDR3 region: CATSDLGAGGSYEQYF. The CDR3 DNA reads TGTGCCACCAGTGATTTGGGAGCAGGGGGCTCCTACGAGCAGTACTTC.

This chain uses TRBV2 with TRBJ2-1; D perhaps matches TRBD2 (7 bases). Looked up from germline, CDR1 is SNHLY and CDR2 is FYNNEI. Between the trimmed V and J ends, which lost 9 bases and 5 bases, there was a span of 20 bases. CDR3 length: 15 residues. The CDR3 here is CARGGASWENNEQFF. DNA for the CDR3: TGTGCCAGAGGGGGGGCCTCATGGGAGAACAATGAGCAGTTCTTC.

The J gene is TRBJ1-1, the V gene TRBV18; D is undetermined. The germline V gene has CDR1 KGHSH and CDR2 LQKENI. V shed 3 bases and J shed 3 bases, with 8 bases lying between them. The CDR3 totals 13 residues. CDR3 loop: CASSPLRDTEAFF. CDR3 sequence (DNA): TGTGCCAGCTCACCCTTACGCGACACTGAAGCTTTCTTT.

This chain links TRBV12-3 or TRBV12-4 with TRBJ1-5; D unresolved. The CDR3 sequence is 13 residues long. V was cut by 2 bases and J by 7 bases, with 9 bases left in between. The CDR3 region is CASSLTETQPQHF. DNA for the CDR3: TGTGCCAGCAGTTTAACAGAAACACAGCCCCAGCATTTT.

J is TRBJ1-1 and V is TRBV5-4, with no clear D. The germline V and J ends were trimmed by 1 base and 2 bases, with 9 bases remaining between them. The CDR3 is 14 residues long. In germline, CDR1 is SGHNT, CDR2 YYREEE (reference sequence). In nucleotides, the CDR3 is TGTGCCAGCAGCTTGCAACGGACTAACACTGAAGCTTTCTTT. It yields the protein CASSLQRTNTEAFF.

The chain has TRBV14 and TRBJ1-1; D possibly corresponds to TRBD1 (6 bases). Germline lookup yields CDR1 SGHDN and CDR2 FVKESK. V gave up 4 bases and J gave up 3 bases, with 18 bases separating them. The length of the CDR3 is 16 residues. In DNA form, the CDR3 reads TGTGCCAGCAGCCCGACGTCAGGGGCGAGGGACACTGAAGCTTTCTTT. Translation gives CASSPTSGARDTEAFF.

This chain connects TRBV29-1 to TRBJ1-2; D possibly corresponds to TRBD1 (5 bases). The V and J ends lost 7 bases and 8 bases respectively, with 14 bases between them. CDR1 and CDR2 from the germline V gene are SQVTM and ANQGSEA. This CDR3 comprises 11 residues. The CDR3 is CSAEGFLGYTF. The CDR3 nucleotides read TGCAGCGCCGAGGGGTTTCTGGGCTACACCTTC.

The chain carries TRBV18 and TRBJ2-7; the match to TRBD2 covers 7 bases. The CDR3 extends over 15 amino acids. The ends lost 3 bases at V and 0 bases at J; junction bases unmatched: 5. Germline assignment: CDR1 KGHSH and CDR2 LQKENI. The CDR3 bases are TGTGCCAGCTCACCGAGCGGGAAGAGCTCCTACGAGCAGTACTTC. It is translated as CASSPSGKSSYEQYF.

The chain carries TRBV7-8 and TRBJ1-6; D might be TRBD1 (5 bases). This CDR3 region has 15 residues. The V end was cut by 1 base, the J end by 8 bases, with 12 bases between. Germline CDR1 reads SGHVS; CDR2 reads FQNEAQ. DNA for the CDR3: TGTGCCAGCAGCTTAGATGGGACTGGTTATTCACCCCTCCACTTT. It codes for CASSLDGTGYSPLHF.

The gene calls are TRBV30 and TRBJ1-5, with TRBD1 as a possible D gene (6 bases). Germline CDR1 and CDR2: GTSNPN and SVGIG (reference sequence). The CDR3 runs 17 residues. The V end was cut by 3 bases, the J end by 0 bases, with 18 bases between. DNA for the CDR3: TGTGCCTGGAGCGCCGGGACAAACCTAGGTAGCAATCAGCCCCAGCATTTT. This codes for CAWSAGTNLGSNQPQHF.

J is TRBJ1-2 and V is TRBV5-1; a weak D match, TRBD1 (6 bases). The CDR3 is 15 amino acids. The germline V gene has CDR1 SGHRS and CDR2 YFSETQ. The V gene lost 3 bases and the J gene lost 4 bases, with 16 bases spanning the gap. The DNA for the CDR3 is TGCGCCAGCAGCTCCCCAGGGGTCGAGAGCTATGGCTACACCTTC. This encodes CASSSPGVESYGYTF.

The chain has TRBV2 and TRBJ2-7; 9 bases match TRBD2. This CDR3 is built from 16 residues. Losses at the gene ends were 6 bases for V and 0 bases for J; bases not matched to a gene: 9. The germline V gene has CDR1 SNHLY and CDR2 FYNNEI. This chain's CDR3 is CASRRLAVVTSYEQYF. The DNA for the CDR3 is TGTGCCAGCAGGCGACTAGCGGTGGTCACCTCCTACGAGCAGTACTTC.

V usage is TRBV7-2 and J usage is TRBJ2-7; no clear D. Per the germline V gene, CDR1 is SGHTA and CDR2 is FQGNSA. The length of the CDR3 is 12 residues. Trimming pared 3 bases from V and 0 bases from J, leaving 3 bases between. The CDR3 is CASSFGSYEQYF. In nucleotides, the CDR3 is TGTGCCAGCAGCTTTGGCTCCTACGAGCAGTACTTC.

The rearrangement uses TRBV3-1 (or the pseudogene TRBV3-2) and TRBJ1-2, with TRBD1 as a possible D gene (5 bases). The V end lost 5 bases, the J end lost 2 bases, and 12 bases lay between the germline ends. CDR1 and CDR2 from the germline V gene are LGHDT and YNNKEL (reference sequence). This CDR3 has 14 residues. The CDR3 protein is CASSTTQVNYGYTF. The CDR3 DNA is TGTGCCAGCAGCACTACACAGGTGAACTATGGCTACACCTTC.

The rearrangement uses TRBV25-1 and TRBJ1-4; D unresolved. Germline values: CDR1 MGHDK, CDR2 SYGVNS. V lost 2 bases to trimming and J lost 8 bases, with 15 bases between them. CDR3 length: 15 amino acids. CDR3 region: CASSERAPEREKLFF. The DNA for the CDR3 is TGTGCCAGCAGTGAAAGGGCCCCGGAGAGAGAAAAACTGTTTTTT.

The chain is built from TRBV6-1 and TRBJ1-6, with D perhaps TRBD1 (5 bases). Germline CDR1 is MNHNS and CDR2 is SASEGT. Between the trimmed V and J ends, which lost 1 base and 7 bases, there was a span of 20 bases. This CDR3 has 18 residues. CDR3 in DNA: TGTGCCAGCAGTGAAGGTCAAGGAGGGGCGCTTGGGAATTCACCCCTCCACTTT. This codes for CASSEGQGGALGNSPLHF.

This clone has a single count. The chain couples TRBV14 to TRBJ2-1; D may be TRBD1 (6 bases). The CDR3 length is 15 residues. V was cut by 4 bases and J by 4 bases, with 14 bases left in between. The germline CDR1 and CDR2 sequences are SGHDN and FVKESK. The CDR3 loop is CASSPLWGPYNEQFF. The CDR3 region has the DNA TGTGCCAGCAGCCCCTTATGGGGGCCATACAATGAGCAGTTCTTC.

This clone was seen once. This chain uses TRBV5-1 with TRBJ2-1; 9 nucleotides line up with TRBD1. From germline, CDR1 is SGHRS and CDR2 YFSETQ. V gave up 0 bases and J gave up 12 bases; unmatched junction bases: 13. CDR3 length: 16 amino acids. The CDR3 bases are TGCGCCAGCAGCTTGGCTCGACAGGGGGTCGGCGGGAGGCAGTTCTTC. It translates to CASSLARQGVGGRQFF.

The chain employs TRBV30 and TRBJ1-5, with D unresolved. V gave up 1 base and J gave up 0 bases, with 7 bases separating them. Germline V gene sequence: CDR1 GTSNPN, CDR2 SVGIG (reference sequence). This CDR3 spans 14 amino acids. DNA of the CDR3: TGTGCCTGGAGTGCCGGGAATAGCAATCAGCCCCAGCATTTT. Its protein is CAWSAGNSNQPQHF.

CDR3 in amino acids: CASSIRTGNSNQPQHF. CDR3 sequence (DNA): TGTGCCAGTAGTATTAGGACGGGTAATAGCAATCAGCCCCAGCATTTT. The rearrangement uses TRBV19 and TRBJ1-5; D unclear. This CDR3 region has 16 residues. The V and J ends lost 3 bases and 0 bases respectively, with 12 bases between them. From germline, CDR1 is LNHDA and CDR2 SQIVND (reference sequence).

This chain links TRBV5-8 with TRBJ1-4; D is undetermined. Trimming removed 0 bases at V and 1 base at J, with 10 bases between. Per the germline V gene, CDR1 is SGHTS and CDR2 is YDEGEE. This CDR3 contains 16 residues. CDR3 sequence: CASSLALGRTNEKLFF. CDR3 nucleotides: TGTGCCAGCAGCTTGGCCCTCGGCAGAACTAATGAAAAACTGTTTTTT.

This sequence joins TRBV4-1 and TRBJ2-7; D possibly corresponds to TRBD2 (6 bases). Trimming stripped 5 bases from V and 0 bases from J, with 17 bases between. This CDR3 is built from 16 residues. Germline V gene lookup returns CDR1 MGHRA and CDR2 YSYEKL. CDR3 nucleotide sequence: TGCGCCAGCAGCTTCAGTAGGGCTAGCGACTCCTACGAGCAGTACTTC. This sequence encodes CASSFSRASDSYEQYF.

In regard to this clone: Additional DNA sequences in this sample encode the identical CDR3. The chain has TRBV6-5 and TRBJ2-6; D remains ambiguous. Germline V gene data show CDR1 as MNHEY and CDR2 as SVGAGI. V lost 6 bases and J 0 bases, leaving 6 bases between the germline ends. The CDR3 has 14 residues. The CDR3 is CASSRISGANVLTF. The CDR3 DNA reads TGTGCCAGCAGCCGGATCTCTGGGGCCAACGTCCTGACTTTC.

The CDR3 loop is CASSWGQSVYGYTF. The CDR3 DNA reads as TGCGCCAGCAGCTGGGGACAGTCCGTCTATGGCTACACCTTC. V gene TRBV5-1 combines with J gene TRBJ1-2; 7 nucleotides line up with TRBD1. CDR3 size: 14 residues. In germline, CDR1 is SGHRS, CDR2 YFSETQ. V gave up 3 bases and J gave up 4 bases; unmatched junction bases: 6.

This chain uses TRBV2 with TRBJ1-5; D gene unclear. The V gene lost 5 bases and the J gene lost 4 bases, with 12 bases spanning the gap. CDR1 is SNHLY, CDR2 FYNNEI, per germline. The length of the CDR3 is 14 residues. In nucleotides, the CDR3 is TGTGCCAGCAGTATCGAGGCGAGGAATCAGCCCCAGCATTTT. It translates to CASSIEARNQPQHF.

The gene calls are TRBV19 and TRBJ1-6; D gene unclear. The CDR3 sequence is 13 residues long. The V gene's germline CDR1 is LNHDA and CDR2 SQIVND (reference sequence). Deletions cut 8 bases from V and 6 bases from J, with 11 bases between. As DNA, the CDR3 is TGTGCCAGTCAGCCGTTATTTAATTCACCCCTCCACTTT. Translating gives CASQPLFNSPLHF.

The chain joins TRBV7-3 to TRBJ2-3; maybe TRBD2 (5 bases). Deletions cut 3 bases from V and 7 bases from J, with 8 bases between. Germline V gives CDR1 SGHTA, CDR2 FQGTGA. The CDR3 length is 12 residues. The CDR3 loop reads CASSFSGNTQYF. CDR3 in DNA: TGTGCCAGCAGCTTTTCGGGAAATACGCAGTATTTT.

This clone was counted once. The CDR3 protein is CASSLMGTSGNEQFF. CDR3 sequence (DNA): TGTGCCAGCAGCTTAATGGGGACTAGCGGCAATGAGCAGTTCTTC. The rearrangement joins TRBV7-3 to TRBJ2-1; 11 bases align to TRBD2. Germline V gives CDR1 SGHTA, CDR2 FQGTGA. The V segment lost 1 base and the J segment 6 bases; nucleotides outside the gene matches: 2. This CDR3 comprises 15 residues. Full variable domain (outside the CDR3, taken from reference TRBV7-3 and TRBJ2-1): GAGVSQTPSNKVTEKGKYVELRCDPISGHTALYWYRQSLGQGPEFLIYFQGTGAADDSGLPNDRFFAVRPEGSVSTLKIQRTERGDSAVYLCASSLMGTSGNEQFFGPGTRLTVL.

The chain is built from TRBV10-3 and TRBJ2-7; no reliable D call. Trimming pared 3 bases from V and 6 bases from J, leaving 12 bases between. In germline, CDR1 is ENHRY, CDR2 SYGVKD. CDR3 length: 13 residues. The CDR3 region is CAISDIVLSEQYF. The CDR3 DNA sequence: TGTGCCATCAGTGATATAGTTCTCTCCGAGCAGTACTTC.

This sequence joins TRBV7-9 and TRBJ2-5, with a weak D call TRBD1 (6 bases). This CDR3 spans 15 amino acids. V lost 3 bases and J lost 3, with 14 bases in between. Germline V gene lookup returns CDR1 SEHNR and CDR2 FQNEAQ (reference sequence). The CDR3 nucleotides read TGTGCCAGCAGCTTGGCCCGGGACACCAAAGAGACCCAGTACTTC. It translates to CASSLARDTKETQYF.

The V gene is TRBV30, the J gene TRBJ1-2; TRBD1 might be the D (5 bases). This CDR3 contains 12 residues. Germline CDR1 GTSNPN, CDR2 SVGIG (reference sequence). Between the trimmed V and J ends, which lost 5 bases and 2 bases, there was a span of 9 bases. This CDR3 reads CAWGGTNYGYTF. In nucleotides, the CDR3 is TGTGCCTGGGGGGGGACCAACTATGGCTACACCTTC.

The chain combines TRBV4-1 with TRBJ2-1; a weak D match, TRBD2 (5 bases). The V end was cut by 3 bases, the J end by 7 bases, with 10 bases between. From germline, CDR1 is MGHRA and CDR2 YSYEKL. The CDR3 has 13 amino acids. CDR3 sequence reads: CASSHGSRNEQFF. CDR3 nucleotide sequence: TGCGCCAGCAGCCATGGGAGCAGGAATGAGCAGTTCTTC.